The next 10 T cell receptor beta chains were all read from a single sample in a study of T cells in Graves' hyperthyroidism and ophthalmopathy. Amplified TCR beta CDR3 regions derived from RNA transcripts. The HTBI set primed first-round TCR CDR3 RT-PCR. In TCRdb, the multiplex PCR reads were re-called with MiXCR into one record per CDR3 protein. Among 660,000 or so distinct CDR3 sequences, less than 25% were seen once, and the ten largest hold approximately 30%. The sample comprised blood. The receptors shown here come from a man aged 30-40 years with Graves' ophthalmopathy.

This chain links TRBV28 with TRBJ2-7; tentatively, D is TRBD1 or TRBD2 (5 bases each). CDR1 and CDR2 from the germline V gene are MDHEN and SYDVKM. V was cut by 6 bases and J by 5 bases, with 11 bases left in between. The length of the CDR3 is 12 residues. The CDR3 bases are TGTGCCAGCAGGGGGCCAGCGGACGAGCAGTACTTC. Translated: CASRGPADEQYF.

This clonotype was counted only a few times. The rearrangement links TRBV6-2 or TRBV6-3 to TRBJ2-1, with 8 bases aligning to TRBD2. The ends lost 0 bases at V and 5 bases at J; junction bases unmatched: 6. CDR1 and CDR2 from the germline V gene are MNHEY and SVGEGT. This CDR3 contains 16 residues. CDR3 loop: CASSYSPGLEDNEQFF. Written as DNA, the CDR3 is TGTGCCAGCAGTTACTCTCCGGGACTAGAGGACAATGAGCAGTTCTTC.

This clonotype was counted many times. The J gene is TRBJ2-5, the V gene TRBV28; D may match TRBD1 or TRBD2 (6 bases each). This CDR3 contains 17 residues. V dropped 3 bases and J dropped 5 bases, with 22 bases sitting between them. Germline V gene lookup returns CDR1 MDHEN and CDR2 SYDVKM. Here the CDR3 reads CASSLRRGARGRETQYF. CDR3 coding DNA: TGTGCCAGCAGTTTGAGGAGGGGGGCGCGGGGTAGGGAGACCCAGTACTTC.

The count of this clonotype is one. The chain carries TRBV7-2 and TRBJ2-1; TRBD2 is a possible D gene (5 bases). This CDR3 spans 15 amino acids. The germline CDR1 and CDR2 sequences are SGHTA and FQGNSA. V shed 5 bases and J shed 8 bases, with 19 bases lying between them. The CDR3 nucleotides read TGTGCCAGCAGCCGCGCCTTGAGAAGCGGCCATGAGCAGTTCTTC. Protein sequence: CASSRALRSGHEQFF.

There are a few counts of this clonotype. The genes are TRBV11-2 and TRBJ2-1; maybe TRBD1 (7 bases). Germline V lookup: CDR1 SGHAT, CDR2 FQNNGV. The germline V and J ends were trimmed by 4 bases and 2 bases, with 12 bases remaining between them. The CDR3 extends over 15 amino acids. DNA for the CDR3: TGTGCCAGCAGCTCCGTCAGGGGGGCCTACAATGAGCAGTTCTTC. Encoded protein: CASSSVRGAYNEQFF.

In DNA form, the CDR3 reads TGCGCCAGCAGCCGAGCGGGAGAGGACAATGAGCAGTTCTTC. Translating it yields CASSRAGEDNEQFF. This rearrangement joins TRBV5-1 to TRBJ2-1; 8 bases map to TRBD2. The V segment lost 4 bases and the J segment 5 bases; nucleotides outside the gene matches: 5. The CDR3 totals 14 residues. In germline, CDR1 is SGHRS, CDR2 YFSETQ. Combining the CDR3 with reference TRBV5-1 and TRBJ2-1 gives the whole variable domain KAGVTQTPRYLIKTRGQQVTLSCSPISGHRSVSWYQQTPGQGLQFLFEYFSETQRNKGNFPGRFSGRQFSNSRSEMNVSTLELGDSALYLCASSRAGEDNEQFFGPGTRLTVL.

This clonotype was detected a few times. The chain couples TRBV7-6 to TRBJ2-3; 12 nucleotides match TRBD2. The CDR3 covers 16 residues. Germline lookup yields CDR1 SGHVS and CDR2 FNYEAQ. V shed 4 bases, J shed 3 bases, and the junction held 5 bases outside the gene matches. The CDR3 DNA is TGTGCCAGCAGCTCGCTAGCGGGAGGGCAAACAGATACGCAGTATTTT. Its protein product is CASSSLAGGQTDTQYF.

CDR3 loop: CAIRGNGYTF. CDR3 nucleotide sequence: TGCGCAATACGGGGGAATGGCTACACCTTC. V is TRBV20-1 and J is TRBJ1-2; possible D gene TRBD1, 5 bases. The CDR3 runs 10 residues. Per germline, CDR1 DFQATT and CDR2 SNEGSKA (reference sequence).

On this clonotype: The final CDR3 position lacks the conserved phenylalanine or tryptophan, pointing to a likely read error. The chain employs TRBV19 and TRBJ2-5, with D perhaps TRBD1 (6 bases). This CDR3 contains 13 residues. Trimming took 5 bases from V and 2 from J, leaving 9 bases between them. Germline assignment: CDR1 LNHDA and CDR2 SQIVND (reference sequence). The CDR3 loop is CASSPGQQETQYL. The CDR3 DNA is TGTGCCAGTAGTCCCGGACAGCAAGAGACCCAGTACCTC.

The chain joins TRBV2 to TRBJ2-7; D possibly matches TRBD1 or TRBD2 (5 bases each). Germline V gene data show CDR1 as SNHLY and CDR2 as FYNNEI. V lost 6 bases, J lost 2 bases, and 17 bases lay in between. This CDR3 has 15 amino acids. CDR3 DNA: TGTGCCAGCAGCCGGGACCAATCTTTAACCTACGAGCAGTACTTC. Translated, it gives CASSRDQSLTYEQYF.